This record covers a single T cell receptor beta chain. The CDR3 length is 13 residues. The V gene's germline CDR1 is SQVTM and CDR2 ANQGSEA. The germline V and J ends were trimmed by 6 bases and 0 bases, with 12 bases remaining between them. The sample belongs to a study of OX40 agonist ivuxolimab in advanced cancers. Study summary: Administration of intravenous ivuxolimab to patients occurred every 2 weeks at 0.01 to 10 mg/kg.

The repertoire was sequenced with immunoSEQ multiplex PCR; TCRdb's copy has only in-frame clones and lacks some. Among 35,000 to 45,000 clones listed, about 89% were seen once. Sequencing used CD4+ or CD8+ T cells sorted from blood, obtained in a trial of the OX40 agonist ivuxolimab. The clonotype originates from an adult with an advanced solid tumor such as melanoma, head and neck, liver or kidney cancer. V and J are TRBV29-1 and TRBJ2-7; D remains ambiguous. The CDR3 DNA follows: TGCAGCGTAAGGACGGCGAACTCCTACGAGCAGTACTTC. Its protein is CSVRTANSYEQYF.